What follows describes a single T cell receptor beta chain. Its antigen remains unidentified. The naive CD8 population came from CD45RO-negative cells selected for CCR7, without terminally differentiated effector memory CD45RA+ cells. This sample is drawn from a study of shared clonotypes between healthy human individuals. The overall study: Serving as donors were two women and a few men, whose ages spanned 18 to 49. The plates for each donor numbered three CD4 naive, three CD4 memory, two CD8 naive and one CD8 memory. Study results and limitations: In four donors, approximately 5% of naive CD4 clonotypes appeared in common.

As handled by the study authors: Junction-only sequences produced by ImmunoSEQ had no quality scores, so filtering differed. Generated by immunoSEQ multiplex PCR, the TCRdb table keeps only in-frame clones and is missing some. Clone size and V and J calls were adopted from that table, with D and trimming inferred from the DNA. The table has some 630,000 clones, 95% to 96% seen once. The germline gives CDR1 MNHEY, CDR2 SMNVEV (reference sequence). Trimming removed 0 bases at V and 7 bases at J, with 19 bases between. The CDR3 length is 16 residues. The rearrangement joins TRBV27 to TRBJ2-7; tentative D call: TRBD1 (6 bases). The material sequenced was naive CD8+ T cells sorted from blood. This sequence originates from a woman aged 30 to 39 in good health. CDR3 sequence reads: CASSLSPGHGLREQYF. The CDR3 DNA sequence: TGTGCCAGCAGTTTATCTCCGGGACACGGCCTCCGGGAGCAGTACTTC.